These T cell receptor beta chains were read from a single sample in a study of cytomegalovirus exposure and HLA in healthy donors. Libraries were prepared by immunoSEQ multiplex PCR; TCRdb keeps only in-frame clonotypes and omits some of them. Among more than 150,000 clones listed, 80% to 90% were seen once. The material sequenced was PBMCs. These receptors came from a girl aged 2-10 years in good health and CMV-seropositive. Each CDR3 is given with its conserved first and last residue. A D gene is named only where the DNA matches it firmly. Some rows have no size entry. The others give once, few or many, or a class for an expanded clone.

V	size	D	J	DNA	CDR3
TRBV6-5	once	-	TRBJ1-6	TGTGCCAGCAGCCAAACAGGGAATAATTCACCCCTCCACTTT	CASSQTGNNSPLHF
TRBV7-8	-	TRBD1	TRBJ1-2	TGTGCCAGCAGCACCCGACAGGGGGCATCGGAGGGCTACACCTTC	CASSTRQGASEGYTF
TRBV28	-	-	TRBJ1-2	TGTGCCAGCAGTTTACTCGACTATGGCTACACCTTC	CASSLLDYGYTF
TRBV7-6	-	-	TRBJ1-4	TGTGCCAGCAGCCTCCGGGAGAAGGGTGAAAAACTGTTTTTT	CASSLREKGEKLFF
TRBV2	-	-	TRBJ1-1	TGTGCCAGCAGTGTAGGGGGAATTGGAAACACTGAAGCTTTCTTT	CASSVGGIGNTEAFF
TRBV4-2	-	-	TRBJ2-1	TGTGCCAGCAGCCAATTTCGCGAGTACAATGAGCAGTTCTTC	CASSQFREYNEQFF
TRBV7-9	-	-	TRBJ1-2	TGTGCCAGCAGCTTAGATCGCCTAGCCGGCTATGGCTACACCTTC	CASSLDRLAGYGYTF
TRBV5-4	-	-	TRBJ2-1	TGTGCCAGCAGCTTGGTCCTTAACAATGAGCAGTTCTTC	CASSLVLNNEQFF
TRBV7-3	-	TRBD2	TRBJ2-3	TGTGCCAGCAGCCTATCAGCGGGATCTAGCACAGATACGCAGTATTTT	CASSLSAGSSTDTQYF
TRBV5-6	-	-	TRBJ1-3	TGTGCCAGCAGCCCACTGGATTCGGCTGAGGCTGGAAACACCATATATTTT	CASSPLDSAEAGNTIYF
TRBV4-1	-	-	TRBJ1-2	TGCGCCAGCAGCCAAGTCATTACACCTCCTAACTATGGCTACACCTTC	CASSQVITPPNYGYTF
TRBV2	-	TRBD1	TRBJ1-5	TGTGCCAGCAGTTCCGGGACAGGGGGCGGTCAGCCCCAGCATTTT	CASSSGTGGGQPQHF
TRBV27	-	-	TRBJ2-2	TGTGCCAGCAGTTTCCGCGGTTCCGGGGAGCTGTTTTTT	CASSFRGSGELFF
TRBV7-2	once	-	TRBJ2-7	TGTGCCAGCAGCTTAGTTTTCAGAGGGAACCGATTTTTCTACGAGCAGTACTTC	CASSLVFRGNRFFYEQYF
TRBV15	-	-	TRBJ1-6	TGTGCCACCAGCAGCTCTGGACAGTATAATTCACCCCTCCACTTT	CATSSSGQYNSPLHF
TRBV4-2	-	-	TRBJ2-1	TGTGCCAGCGGCTTTGGGCGAGCCGGACGCGGGTACAATGAGCAGTTCTTC	CASGFGRAGRGYNEQFF
TRBV10-3	-	-	TRBJ1-1	TGTGCCATCAGTGATGAGCAACGTTTAGCCGAAGCTTTCTTT	CAISDEQRLAEAFF
TRBV18	once	TRBD1	TRBJ1-2	TGTGCCAGCTCACGTCCCCGGGACAGGGTAGGGTATGGCTACACCTTC	CASSRPRDRVGYGYTF
TRBV11-1	-	-	TRBJ1-1	TGTGCCAGCAGCTCCCCGGAGGACCGGGGATGGACCCGTGAAGCTTTCTTT	CASSSPEDRGWTREAFF
TRBV18	-	TRBD1	TRBJ1-2	TGTGCCAGCTCACAGTGGACAGGCTATGGCTACACCTTC	CASSQWTGYGYTF
TRBV5-1	-	-	TRBJ2-4	TGCGCCAGCAGTTTTACCGGGAGTTCTCTGAAAAACATTCAGTACTTC	CASSFTGSSLKNIQYF
TRBV5-1	-	-	TRBJ2-7	TGCGCCAACTGCCGGGACACCTCGCTCTACGGGCAGTACTTC	CANCRDTSLYGQYF
TRBV5-1	-	TRBD1	TRBJ2-1	TGCGCCAGCAGCCCGTCCGGGACAGGGTCGGGTGAGCAGTTCTTC	CASSPSGTGSGEQFF
TRBV29-1	-	-	TRBJ1-1	TGCAGCGTTGCCCGGAGCTGGACTGAAGCTTTCTTT	CSVARSWTEAFF
TRBV4-1	-	-	TRBJ2-7	TGCGCCAGCAGCCAACTTACAGGGCCGACGGGCGAGCAGTACTTC	CASSQLTGPTGEQYF
TRBV6-1	once	TRBD2	TRBJ2-3	TGTGCCAGCAGTGTACGGAGGGAGGGATCGCAGTATTTT	CASSVRREGSQYF
TRBV10-2	-	TRBD2	TRBJ2-5	TGCGCCAGCTGGGCTAGCGGGAGTTTGATGGAGACCCAGTACTTC	CASWASGSLMETQYF
TRBV7-8	-	TRBD1	TRBJ1-6	TGTGCCAGCAGCTCAAAGAAGCGGGGACAGGGATACGGCTCACCCCTCCACTTT	CASSSKKRGQGYGSPLHF
TRBV25-1	-	TRBD1	TRBJ2-5	TGTGCCAGCAAAGGGGCAGGGGGAGAGACCCAGTACTTC	CASKGAGGETQYF
TRBV7-7	once	-	TRBJ2-5	TGTGCTAGCAGCCCTCTCCCAGGATGGGAGACCCAGTACTTC	CASSPLPGWETQYF
TRBV2	-	TRBD1	TRBJ2-1	TGTGCCAGCAGTGAAAACAGGGGGACTGAGCAGTTCTTC	CASSENRGTEQFF
TRBV5-1	-	-	TRBJ2-1	TGCGCCAGCAGCTTGATCTCTAGGAGCTCCTACAATGAGCAGTTCTTC	CASSLISRSSYNEQFF
TRBV5-1	-	TRBD1	TRBJ1-2	TGCGCCAGCAGCTTTGGACAGGGGATCCACTATGGCTACACCTTC	CASSFGQGIHYGYTF
TRBV7-2	-	TRBD2	TRBJ2-5	TGTGCCAGCAGCTCCCCTCGACTAGCGGGGGTCCAAGAGACCCAGTACTTC	CASSSPRLAGVQETQYF
TRBV14	-	TRBD1	TRBJ2-1	TGTGCCAGCAGCCCGGACAGGTCCTACAATGAGCAGTTCTTC	CASSPDRSYNEQFF
TRBV2	-	-	TRBJ2-7	TGTGCCAGCCGCAACAGGACCCTGTCCGCCTACGAGCAGTACTTC	CASRNRTLSAYEQYF
TRBV19	once	TRBD2	TRBJ2-1	TGTGCCATCACGGGGGGGTACAATGAGCAGTTCTTC	CAITGGYNEQFF
TRBV2	-	TRBD1	TRBJ1-6	TGTGCCAGCAGTGAGACTAGACAGGGGATGGATTCACCCCTCCACTTT	CASSETRQGMDSPLHF
TRBV6-1	-	-	TRBJ1-5	TGTGCCAGCAGTGAACCGAGGGGGGGAAGCAATCAGCCCCAGCATTTT	CASSEPRGGSNQPQHF